This paragraph reports one TCR beta chain. Original processing methods: Reference gene primer amplification gave nucleated cell count estimates. Profiled with immunoSEQ multiplex PCR; TCRdb holds only in-frame clones, not every one. From that table come the V and J calls and clone size; the DNA was used to work out D and trimming. Seen here are some 110,000 clones, roughly four fifths observed once, and the top ten hold roughly 6%. The data were obtained in a study of blood T cell repertoires in COVID-19. Study summary: Spain, Italy and the United States supplied samples that represented acute and convalescent COVID-19.

The CDR3 totals 15 residues. Per germline, CDR1 SGHTA and CDR2 FQGNSA. Trimming cost V 1 base and J 3 bases; bases outside gene matches: 5. Sequencing was carried out using peripheral blood. This chain connects TRBV7-2 to TRBJ2-7, with 8 nucleotides matching TRBD2. This clonotype was obtained from a man older than 75 with COVID-19, enrolled during active disease. The DNA of the CDR3 is TGTGCCAGCAGCTTAGTTCTGCGGGGGGACTACGAGCAGTACTTC. As protein: CASSLVLRGDYEQYF.